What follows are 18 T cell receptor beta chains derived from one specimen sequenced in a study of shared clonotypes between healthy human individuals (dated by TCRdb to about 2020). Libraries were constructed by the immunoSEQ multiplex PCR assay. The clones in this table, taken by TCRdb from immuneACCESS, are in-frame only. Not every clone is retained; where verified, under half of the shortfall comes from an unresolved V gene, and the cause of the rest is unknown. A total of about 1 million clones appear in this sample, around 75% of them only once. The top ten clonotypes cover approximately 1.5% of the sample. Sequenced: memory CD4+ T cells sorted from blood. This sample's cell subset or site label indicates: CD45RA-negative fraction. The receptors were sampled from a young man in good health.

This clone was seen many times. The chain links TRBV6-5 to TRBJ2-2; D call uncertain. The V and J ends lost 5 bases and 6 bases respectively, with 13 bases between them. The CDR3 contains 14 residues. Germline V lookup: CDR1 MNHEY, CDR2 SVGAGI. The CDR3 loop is CASSPPGDAGELFF. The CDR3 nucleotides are TGTGCCAGCAGTCCCCCTGGGGATGCCGGGGAGCTGTTTTTT.

CDR3 DNA sequence: TGTGCCAGCAGCTCCTTTGCCGGGGAGCTGTTTTTT. Encoded protein: CASSSFAGELFF. The chain links TRBV11-2 to TRBJ2-2; D uncertain. Germline V lookup: CDR1 SGHAT, CDR2 FQNNGV. This CDR3 is 12 amino acids long. The V and J ends lost 4 bases and 6 bases respectively, with 6 bases between them.

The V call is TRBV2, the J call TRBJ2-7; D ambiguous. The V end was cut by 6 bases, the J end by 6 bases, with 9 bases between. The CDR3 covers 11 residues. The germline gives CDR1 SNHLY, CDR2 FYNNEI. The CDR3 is CASSGRSEQYF. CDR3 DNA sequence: TGTGCCAGCAGCGGCAGGAGCGAGCAGTACTTC.

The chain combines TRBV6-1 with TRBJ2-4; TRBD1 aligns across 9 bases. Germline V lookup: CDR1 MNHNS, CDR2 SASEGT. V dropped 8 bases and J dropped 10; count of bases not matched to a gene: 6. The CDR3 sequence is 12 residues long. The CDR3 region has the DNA TGTGCCAGCTCGGGGACAGGGTTTATTCAGTACTTC. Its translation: CASSGTGFIQYF.

CDR3 nucleotide sequence: TGTGCCAGCAGCTCCCAGTGGGGGGCAGGGAACTATGGCTACACCTTC. It translates to CASSSQWGAGNYGYTF. The gene calls are TRBV7-2 and TRBJ1-2, with D perhaps matching TRBD1 (6 bases). Between the trimmed V and J ends, which lost 4 bases and 2 bases, there was a span of 17 bases. Germline values: CDR1 SGHTA, CDR2 FQGNSA. The CDR3 sequence is 16 residues long.

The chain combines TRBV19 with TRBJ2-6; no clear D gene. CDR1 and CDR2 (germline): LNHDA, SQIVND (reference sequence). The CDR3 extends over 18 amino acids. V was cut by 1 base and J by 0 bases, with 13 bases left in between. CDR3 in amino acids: CASSIGRVSYSGANVLTF. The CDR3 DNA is TGTGCCAGTAGTATAGGACGGGTTTCCTACTCTGGGGCCAACGTCCTGACTTTC.

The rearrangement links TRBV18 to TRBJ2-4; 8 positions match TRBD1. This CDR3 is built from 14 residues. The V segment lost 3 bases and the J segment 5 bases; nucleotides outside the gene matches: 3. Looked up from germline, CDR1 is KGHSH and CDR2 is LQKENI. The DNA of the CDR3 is TGTGCCAGCTCACCCAAGACAGGGGAAAACATTCAGTACTTC. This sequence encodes CASSPKTGENIQYF.

CDR3 loop: CASRRRNTEAFF. CDR3 sequence (DNA): TGTGCCAGCAGGCGGAGGAACACTGAAGCTTTCTTT. This chain uses TRBV28 with TRBJ1-1; D gene unclear. V gave up 6 bases and J gave up 1 base, with 6 bases separating them. The germline CDR1 and CDR2 sequences are MDHEN and SYDVKM. The CDR3 is 12 amino acids.

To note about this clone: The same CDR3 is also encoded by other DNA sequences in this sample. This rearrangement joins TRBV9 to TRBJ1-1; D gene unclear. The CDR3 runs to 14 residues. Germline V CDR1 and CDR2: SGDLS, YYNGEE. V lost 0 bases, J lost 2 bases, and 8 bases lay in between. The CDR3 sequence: CASSVGPLNTEAFF. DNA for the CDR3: TGTGCCAGCAGCGTAGGCCCCCTAAACACTGAAGCTTTCTTT.

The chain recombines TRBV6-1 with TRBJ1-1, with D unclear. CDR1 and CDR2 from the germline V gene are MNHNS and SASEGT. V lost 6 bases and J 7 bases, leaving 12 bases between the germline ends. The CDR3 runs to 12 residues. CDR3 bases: TGTGCCAGCAGCCACACGGGATTTGAAGCTTTCTTT. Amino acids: CASSHTGFEAFF.

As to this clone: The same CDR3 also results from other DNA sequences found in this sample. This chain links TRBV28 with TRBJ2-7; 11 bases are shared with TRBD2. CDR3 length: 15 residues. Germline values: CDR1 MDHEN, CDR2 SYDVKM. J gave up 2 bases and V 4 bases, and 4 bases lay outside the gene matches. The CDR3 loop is CASSSGTSGPYEQYF. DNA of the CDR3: TGTGCCAGCAGTTCCGGGACTAGCGGACCCTACGAGCAGTACTTC.

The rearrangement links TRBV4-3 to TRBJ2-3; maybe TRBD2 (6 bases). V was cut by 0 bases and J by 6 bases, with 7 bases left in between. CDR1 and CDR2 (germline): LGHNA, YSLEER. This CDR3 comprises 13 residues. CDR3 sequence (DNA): TGCGCCAGCAGCCAAGAGGCGGGGGATACGCAGTATTTT. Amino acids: CASSQEAGDTQYF.

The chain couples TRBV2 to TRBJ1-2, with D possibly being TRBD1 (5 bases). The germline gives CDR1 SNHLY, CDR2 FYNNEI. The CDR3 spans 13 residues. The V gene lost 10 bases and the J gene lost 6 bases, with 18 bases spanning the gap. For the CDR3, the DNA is TGTGCCAACCCGCTGACAAGGGGAAATGGCTACACCTTC. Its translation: CANPLTRGNGYTF.

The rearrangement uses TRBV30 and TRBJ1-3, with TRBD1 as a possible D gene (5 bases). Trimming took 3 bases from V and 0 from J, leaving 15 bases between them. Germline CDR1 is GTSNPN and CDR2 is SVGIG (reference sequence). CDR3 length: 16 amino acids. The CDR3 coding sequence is TGTGCCTGGAGCGTAGGGACCTCAAGCTCTGGAAACACCATATATTTT. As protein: CAWSVGTSSSGNTIYF. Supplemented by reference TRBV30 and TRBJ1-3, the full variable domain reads SQTIHQWPATLVQPVGSPLSLECTVEGTSNPNLYWYRQAAGRGLQLLFYSVGIGQISSEVPQNLSASRPQDRQFILSSKKLLLSDSGFYLCAWSVGTSSSGNTIYFGEGSWLTVV.

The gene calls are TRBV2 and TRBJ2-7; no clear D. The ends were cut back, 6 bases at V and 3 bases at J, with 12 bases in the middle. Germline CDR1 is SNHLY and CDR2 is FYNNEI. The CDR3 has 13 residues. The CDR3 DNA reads TGTGCCAGCAGCCATGGACGGAACTACGAGCAGTACTTC. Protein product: CASSHGRNYEQYF.

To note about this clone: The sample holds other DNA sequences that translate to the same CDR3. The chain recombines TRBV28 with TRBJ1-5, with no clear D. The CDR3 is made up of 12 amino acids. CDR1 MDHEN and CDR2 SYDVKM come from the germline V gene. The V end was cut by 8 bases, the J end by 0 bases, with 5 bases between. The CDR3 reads CASGYSNQPQHF. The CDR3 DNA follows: TGTGCCAGCGGGTATAGCAATCAGCCCCAGCATTTT.

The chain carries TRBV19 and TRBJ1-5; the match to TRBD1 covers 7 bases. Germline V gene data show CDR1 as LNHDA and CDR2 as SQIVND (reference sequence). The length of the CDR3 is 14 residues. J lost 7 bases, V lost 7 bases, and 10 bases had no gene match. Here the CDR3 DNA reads TGTGCCAGTACCCTGACAGGGTTAGAACAGCCCCAGCATTTT. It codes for CASTLTGLEQPQHF. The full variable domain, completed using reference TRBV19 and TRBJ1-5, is DGGITQSPKYLFRKEGQNVTLSCEQNLNHDAMYWYRQDPGQGLRLIYYSQIVNDFQKGDIAEGYSVSREKKESFPLTVTSAQKNPTAFYLCASTLTGLEQPQHFGDGTRLSIL.

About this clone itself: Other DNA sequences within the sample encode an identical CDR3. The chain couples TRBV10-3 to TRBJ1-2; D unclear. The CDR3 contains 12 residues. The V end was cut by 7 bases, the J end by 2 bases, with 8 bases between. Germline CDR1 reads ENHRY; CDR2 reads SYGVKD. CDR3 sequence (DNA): TGTGCCATCACAGCCGGGAACTATGGCTACACCTTC. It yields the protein CAITAGNYGYTF.